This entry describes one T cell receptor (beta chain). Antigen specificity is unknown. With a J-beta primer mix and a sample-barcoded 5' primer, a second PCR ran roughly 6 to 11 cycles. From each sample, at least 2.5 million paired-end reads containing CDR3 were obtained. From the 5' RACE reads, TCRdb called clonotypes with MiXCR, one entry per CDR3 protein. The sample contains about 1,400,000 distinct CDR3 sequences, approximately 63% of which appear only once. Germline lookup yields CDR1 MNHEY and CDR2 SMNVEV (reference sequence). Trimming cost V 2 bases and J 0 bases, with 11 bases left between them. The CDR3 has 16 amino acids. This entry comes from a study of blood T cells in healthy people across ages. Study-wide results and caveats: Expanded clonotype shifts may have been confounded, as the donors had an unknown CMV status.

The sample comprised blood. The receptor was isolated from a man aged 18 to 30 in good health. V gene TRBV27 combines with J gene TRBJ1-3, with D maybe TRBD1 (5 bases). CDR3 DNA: TGTGCCAGCAGTTTAGCTCAGGGCCTCTCTGGAAACACCATATATTTT. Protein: CASSLAQGLSGNTIYF.